The next 31 T cell receptor beta chains were all read from a single sample in a study of blood T cell repertoires in COVID-19. The data were produced by immunoSEQ multiplex PCR, yet TCRdb's version contains in-frame clones alone and is incomplete. The sample contains 35,000 to 45,000 clones, approximately 88% of which appear only once. Material for sequencing was peripheral blood. The receptor set was obtained from a human donor in a cohort sampled during active COVID-19.

The chain combines TRBV27 with TRBJ2-7; 12 bases map to TRBD2. The V gene end was trimmed by 5 bases and the J gene end by 2 bases; junction bases not matched to a gene: 4. CDR3 length: 15 residues. Germline CDR1 reads MNHEY; CDR2 reads SMNVEV (reference sequence). CDR3 in amino acids: CASSTRTSGTYEQYF. CDR3 nucleotides: TGTGCCAGCAGTACTCGGACTAGCGGGACCTACGAGCAGTACTTC.

The rearrangement uses TRBV19 and TRBJ2-1, with 7 nucleotides matching TRBD2. The CDR3 spans 17 residues. Trimming took 3 bases from V and 0 from J; bases not matched to a gene: 8. The germline V gene has CDR1 LNHDA and CDR2 SQIVND (reference sequence). CDR3 DNA sequence: TGTGCCAGTAGTATCGGGGCGGGAGCCCGCTCCTACAATGAGCAGTTCTTC. Its translation is CASSIGAGARSYNEQFF.

The J gene is TRBJ2-1, the V gene TRBV14, with 9 nucleotides matching TRBD2. V lost 2 bases to trimming and J lost 5 bases; unmatched junction nucleotides: 7. CDR3 size: 16 residues. Germline lookup yields CDR1 SGHDN and CDR2 FVKESK. The CDR3 DNA reads as TGTGCCAGCAGCCAACCGGGACTAGCCCCCCACAATGAGCAGTTCTTC. Translated: CASSQPGLAPHNEQFF.

The rearrangement uses TRBV28 and TRBJ2-7; 8 nucleotides line up with TRBD2. Germline V CDR1 and CDR2: MDHEN, SYDVKM. The V and J ends lost 7 bases and 2 bases, in that order; junction bases with no gene match: 7. The CDR3 has 14 amino acids. The DNA of the CDR3 is TGTGCCAGCAACCGACTAGCGCCCGCCTACGAGCAGTACTTC. Protein sequence: CASNRLAPAYEQYF.

The chain carries TRBV19 and TRBJ2-2; 8 bases are shared with TRBD1. Unmatched junction bases numbered 4, after V lost 6 bases and J lost 1 base. The CDR3 length is 15 residues. Germline loops: CDR1 LNHDA, CDR2 SQIVND (reference sequence). CDR3 region: CASSRDRWNTGELFF. In DNA, the CDR3 is TGTGCCAGTAGCCGGGACAGGTGGAACACCGGGGAGCTGTTTTTT.

This chain links TRBV7-2 with TRBJ2-3; 11 bases fit TRBD2. Germline V gives CDR1 SGHTA, CDR2 FQGNSA. With 8 bases clipped from V and 3 bases from J, the junction kept 10 bases outside the gene matches. This CDR3 has 16 residues. The CDR3 DNA reads TGTGCCAGCGCCATACTCATAGCGGGGGGGACAGATACGCAGTATTTT. Protein: CASAILIAGGTDTQYF.

The chain uses TRBV25-1 and TRBJ1-1; 11 nucleotides align to TRBD1. This CDR3 has 15 amino acids. V lost 7 bases, J lost 0 bases, and 4 bases stayed unmatched. Germline assignment: CDR1 MGHDK and CDR2 SYGVNS. The CDR3 region is CASTWTGGMNTEAFF. CDR3 DNA sequence: TGTGCCAGCACTTGGACAGGGGGCATGAACACTGAAGCTTTCTTT.

There are a few counts of this clone. The chain carries TRBV18 and TRBJ2-1, with D perhaps TRBD2 (5 bases). Germline CDR1 is KGHSH and CDR2 is LQKENI. The CDR3 contains 12 residues. V was trimmed by 2 bases and J by 8 bases, leaving 7 bases between them. The CDR3 DNA is TGTGCCAGCTCACCATACGGGGATGAGCAGTTCTTC. Amino acid sequence: CASSPYGDEQFF.

The gene calls are TRBV29-1 and TRBJ2-1; 10 nucleotides agree with TRBD2. This CDR3 comprises 14 residues. Per the germline V gene, CDR1 is SQVTM and CDR2 is ANQGSEA. V shed 4 bases and J 10 bases; nucleotides not matched to a gene: 10. The CDR3 here is CSVGTSGMAWEQFF. Written as DNA, the CDR3 is TGCAGCGTTGGGACTAGCGGAATGGCGTGGGAGCAGTTCTTC.

CDR3 nucleotides: TGTGCCAGCTCACCAGGGGACAGATTCAACGAGCAGTACTTC. It is translated as CASSPGDRFNEQYF. The gene calls are TRBV18 and TRBJ2-7, with 7 nucleotides matching TRBD1. The V and J ends lost 2 bases and 5 bases, in that order; junction bases with no gene match: 6. The CDR3 consists of 14 residues. Germline V gives CDR1 KGHSH, CDR2 LQKENI.

The gene calls are TRBV28 and TRBJ2-4; TRBD2 might be the D (5 bases). CDR1 is MDHEN and CDR2 is SYDVKM in the germline V gene. Trimming left V 4 bases short and J 0 bases short, with 13 bases between. The CDR3 totals 16 residues. The DNA for the CDR3 is TGTGCCAGCAGTTCAGCCGACTACCTAGCCAAAAACATTCAGTACTTC. This gives the protein CASSSADYLAKNIQYF.

This chain links TRBV25-1 with TRBJ1-2, with TRBD1 identical over 9 bases. CDR3 length equals 16 residues. From germline, CDR1 is MGHDK and CDR2 SYGVNS. The V gene end was trimmed by 2 bases and the J gene end by 4 bases; junction bases not matched to a gene: 8. In DNA, the CDR3 is TGTGCCAGCAGTGAACTGAGACAGGGGGGGCTCTATGGCTACACCTTC. This codes for CASSELRQGGLYGYTF.

This chain links TRBV11-2 with TRBJ2-3; possibly TRBD1 for D (6 bases). Germline lookup yields CDR1 SGHAT and CDR2 FQNNGV. This CDR3 is built from 12 residues. V lost 1 base and J lost 11, with 10 bases in between. CDR3 region: CASSLAGDGQYF. CDR3 nucleotide sequence: TGTGCCAGCAGCTTAGCAGGGGATGGGCAGTATTTT.

The gene calls are TRBV4-1 and TRBJ2-3; 10 nucleotides line up with TRBD2. The CDR3 length is 17 residues. In germline, CDR1 is MGHRA, CDR2 YSYEKL. Trimming removed 4 bases from V and 2 bases from J; junction bases left unmatched: 9. CDR3 protein: CASSRLAGTKITDTQYF. The CDR3 DNA reads as TGCGCCAGCAGCCGACTAGCGGGCACGAAGATCACAGATACGCAGTATTTT.

This chain uses TRBV6-5 with TRBJ2-3, with a tentative D call TRBD1 (5 bases). The CDR3 spans 14 residues. The germline gives CDR1 MNHEY, CDR2 SVGAGI. With 7 bases removed from V and 3 bases from J, the gap between germline ends came to 14 bases. The CDR3 loop reads CASTPTEPTDTQYF. CDR3 DNA sequence: TGTGCCAGCACCCCGACAGAGCCTACAGATACGCAGTATTTT.

V and J are TRBV5-1 and TRBJ1-1; 11 nucleotides agree with TRBD1. There are 14 residues in the CDR3. Germline loops: CDR1 SGHRS, CDR2 YFSETQ. V lost 4 bases and J lost 5; bases outside the gene matches: 4. This chain's CDR3 is CASSQGQGVTEAFF. CDR3 nucleotides: TGCGCCAGCAGCCAGGGACAGGGGGTGACTGAAGCTTTCTTT.

This chain uses TRBV6-5 with TRBJ2-3, with TRBD2 as a possible D gene (6 bases). CDR1 and CDR2 (germline): MNHEY, SVGAGI. This CDR3 contains 12 residues. Trimming cost V 7 bases and J 6 bases, with 11 bases left between them. CDR3: CASTGRSDTQYF. In DNA, the CDR3 is TGTGCCAGCACGGGGAGGAGTGATACGCAGTATTTT.

V and J are TRBV5-4 and TRBJ2-2, with 7 bases aligning to TRBD1. V lost 3 bases and J lost 5; bases outside the gene matches: 4. The germline gives CDR1 SGHNT, CDR2 YYREEE (reference sequence). The length of the CDR3 is 14 residues. The CDR3 sequence is CASSSQGETGELFF. The CDR3 DNA sequence: TGTGCCAGCAGCTCGCAGGGGGAAACCGGGGAGCTGTTTTTT.

J is TRBJ2-5 and V is TRBV7-3; 11 positions match TRBD1. There are 14 residues in the CDR3. The ends lost 5 bases at V and 5 bases at J; junction bases unmatched: 4. The germline CDR1 and CDR2 sequences are SGHTA and FQGTGA. The CDR3 DNA reads TGTGCCAGCAGCCGGACAGGGGGCATGGAGACCCAGTACTTC. It codes for CASSRTGGMETQYF.

This clone has only one observation. The chain joins TRBV28 to TRBJ2-7, with 8 bases fitting TRBD2. With V trimmed by 3 bases and J by 1 base, 2 bases remained unmatched. The V gene's germline CDR1 is MDHEN and CDR2 SYDVKM. The CDR3 has 14 amino acids. CDR3 protein: CASSFSSGSYEQYF. The CDR3 nucleotides are TGTGCCAGCAGTTTCTCTAGCGGGTCCTACGAGCAGTACTTC.

This clone appeared once. This rearrangement joins TRBV18 to TRBJ2-7, with 9 bases that match TRBD1. The CDR3 totals 13 residues. Trimming at V came to 6 bases and at J to 4 bases, leaving 4 bases not matched to a gene. Germline CDR1 is KGHSH and CDR2 is LQKENI. CDR3 residues: CASSRTGEYEQYF. The CDR3 DNA reads as TGTGCCAGCTCCAGGACAGGGGAATACGAGCAGTACTTC.

This chain uses TRBV7-2 with TRBJ2-1; the D gene is possibly TRBD2 (5 bases). The CDR3 runs to 16 residues. The ends were cut back, 5 bases at V and 2 bases at J, with 16 bases in the middle. Germline CDR1 SGHTA, CDR2 FQGNSA. CDR3 nucleotide sequence: TGTGCCAGCAGCCTCTGGGGAGCGGCGACCTACAATGAGCAGTTCTTC. This encodes CASSLWGAATYNEQFF.

V usage is TRBV5-6 and J usage is TRBJ1-1, with D possibly matching TRBD1 (6 bases). V shed 5 bases and J shed 4 bases, with 12 bases lying between them. CDR3 length: 13 residues. The germline V gene encodes CDR1 SGHDT and CDR2 YYEEEE. DNA for the CDR3: TGTGCCAGCAGGCCAACAGGGTCCACTGAAGCTTTCTTT. Encoded protein: CASRPTGSTEAFF. Full variable domain (rest looked up from reference TRBV5-6 and TRBJ1-1): DAGVTQSPTHLIKTRGQQVTLRCSPKSGHDTVSWYQQALGQGPQFIFQYYEEEERQRGNFPDRFSGHQFPNYSSELNVNALLLGDSALYLCASRPTGSTEAFFGQGTRLTVV.

The chain employs TRBV29-1 and TRBJ2-6; 10 positions match TRBD1. CDR3 length equals 15 residues. The V gene's germline CDR1 is SQVTM and CDR2 ANQGSEA. V shed 6 bases and J 1 base; nucleotides not matched to a gene: 3. The CDR3 DNA follows: TGCAGCGTAGGGACAGGGGTTTCTGGGGCCAACGTCCTGACTTTC. Its translation is CSVGTGVSGANVLTF.

The chain employs TRBV19 and TRBJ2-1, with 14 bases fitting TRBD2. The J segment lost 5 bases and the V segment lost 2 bases, leaving 8 bases of the junction unmatched. Germline-derived CDR1 and CDR2 are LNHDA and SQIVND (reference sequence). The CDR3 is made up of 18 amino acids. CDR3 nucleotides: TGTGCCAGTAGTATAAACACCGGGACTAGCGGGAGTAACAATGAGCAGTTCTTC. As protein: CASSINTGTSGSNNEQFF.

By proportion, this clone is medium-sized. The chain carries TRBV6-4 and TRBJ2-2, with D tentatively TRBD1 (6 bases). V was pared by 6 bases and J by 2 bases, with 10 bases between. The CDR3 spans 14 residues. Looked up from germline, CDR1 is MRHNA and CDR2 is SNTAGT. The CDR3 is CASSIGTNTGELFF. CDR3 DNA sequence: TGTGCCAGCAGCATCGGGACAAACACCGGGGAGCTGTTTTTT.

This chain uses TRBV9 with TRBJ2-2; 8 bases match TRBD2. This CDR3 contains 17 residues. The germline V gene has CDR1 SGDLS and CDR2 YYNGEE. Trimming cost V 0 bases and J 6 bases; bases outside gene matches: 10. The chain's CDR3 is CASSVDPSGSIPGELFF. The DNA for the CDR3 is TGTGCCAGCAGCGTAGATCCTAGCGGGTCAATTCCCGGGGAGCTGTTTTTT.

This clone was counted a few times. V is TRBV18 and J is TRBJ2-2; 8 bases fit TRBD2. V shed 6 bases, J shed 4 bases, and the junction held 4 bases outside the gene matches. The CDR3 runs to 14 residues. Per the germline V gene, CDR1 is KGHSH and CDR2 is LQKENI. CDR3 nucleotides: TGTGCCAGCTCCATCGGGGGGGGCACCGGGGAGCTGTTTTTT. This gives the protein CASSIGGGTGELFF.

V usage is TRBV6-5 and J usage is TRBJ1-3, with a weak D call TRBD1 (5 bases). The CDR3 has 15 residues. Germline CDR1 and CDR2: MNHEY and SVGAGI. With 7 bases removed from V and 7 bases from J, the gap between germline ends came to 20 bases. The CDR3 DNA reads as TGTGCCAGCAAGCAAACGGCAGGGAATATGAACACCATATATTTT. Translation gives CASKQTAGNMNTIYF.

The chain joins TRBV6-5 to TRBJ1-1; D is perhaps TRBD1 (6 bases). CDR1 MNHEY and CDR2 SVGAGI come from the germline V gene. The V end lost 6 bases, the J end lost 4 bases, and 9 bases lay between the germline ends. This CDR3 has 12 residues. In DNA, the CDR3 is TGTGCCAGCAGGGACAGAGTCACTGAAGCTTTCTTT. This codes for CASRDRVTEAFF.

The chain uses TRBV5-1 and TRBJ2-1; 9 bases align to TRBD2. CDR3 length: 15 residues. Germline trimming cut 4 bases from V and 12 bases from J; bases unmatched to any gene: 14. CDR1 is SGHRS, CDR2 YFSETQ, per germline. The CDR3, as DNA: TGCGCCAGCAGCCTCGGGAGTAGCGGGAGTCTACGGCAGTTCTTC. It specifies CASSLGSSGSLRQFF. The complete variable domain, with remaining parts taken from reference TRBV5-1 and TRBJ2-1, reads KAGVTQTPRYLIKTRGQQVTLSCSPISGHRSVSWYQQTPGQGLQFLFEYFSETQRNKGNFPGRFSGRQFSNSRSEMNVSTLELGDSALYLCASSLGSSGSLRQFFGPGTRLTVL.